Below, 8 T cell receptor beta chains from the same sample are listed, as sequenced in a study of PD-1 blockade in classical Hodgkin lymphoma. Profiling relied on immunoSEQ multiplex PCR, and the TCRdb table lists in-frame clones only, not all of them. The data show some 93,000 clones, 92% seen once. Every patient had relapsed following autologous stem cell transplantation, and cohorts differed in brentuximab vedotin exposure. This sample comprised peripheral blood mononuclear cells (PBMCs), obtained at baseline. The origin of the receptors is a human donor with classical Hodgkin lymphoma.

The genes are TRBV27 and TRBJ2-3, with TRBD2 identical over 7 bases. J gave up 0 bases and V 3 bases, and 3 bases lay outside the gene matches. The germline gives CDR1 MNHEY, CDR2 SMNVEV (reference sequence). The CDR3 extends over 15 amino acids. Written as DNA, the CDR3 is TGTGCCAGCAGTTTGGGGGGGAGCAGCACAGATACGCAGTATTTT. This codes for CASSLGGSSTDTQYF.

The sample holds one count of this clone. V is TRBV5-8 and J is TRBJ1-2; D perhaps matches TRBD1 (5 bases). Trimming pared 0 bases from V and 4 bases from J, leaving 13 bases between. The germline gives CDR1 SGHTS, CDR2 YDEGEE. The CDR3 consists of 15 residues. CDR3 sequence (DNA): TGTGCCAGCAGCTTGGCCCTTTGGGGGATCTATGGCTACACCTTC. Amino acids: CASSLALWGIYGYTF.

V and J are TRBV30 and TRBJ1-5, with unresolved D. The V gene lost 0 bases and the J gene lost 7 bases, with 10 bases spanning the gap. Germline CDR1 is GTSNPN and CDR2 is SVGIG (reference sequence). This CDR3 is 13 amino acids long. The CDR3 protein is CAWSVSAHQPQHF. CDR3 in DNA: TGTGCCTGGAGTGTGAGTGCACACCAGCCCCAGCATTTT.

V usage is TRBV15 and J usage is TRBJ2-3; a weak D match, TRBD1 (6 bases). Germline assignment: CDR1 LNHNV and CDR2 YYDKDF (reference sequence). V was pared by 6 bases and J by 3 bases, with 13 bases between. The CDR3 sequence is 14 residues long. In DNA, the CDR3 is TGTGCCACCAGTCCCAGGGGAGTAACAGATACGCAGTATTTT. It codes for CATSPRGVTDTQYF. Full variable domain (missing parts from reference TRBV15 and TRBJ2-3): DAMVIQNPRYQVTQFGKPVTLSCSQTLNHNVMYWYQQKSSQAPKLLFHYYDKDFNNEADTPDNFQSRRPNTSFCFLDIRSPGLGDTAMYLCATSPRGVTDTQYFGPGTRLTVL.

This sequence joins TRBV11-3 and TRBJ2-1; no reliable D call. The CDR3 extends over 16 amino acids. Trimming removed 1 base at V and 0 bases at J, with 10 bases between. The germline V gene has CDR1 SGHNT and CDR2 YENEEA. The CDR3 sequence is CASSLAGRSSYNEQFF. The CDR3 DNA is TGTGCCAGCAGCTTAGCCGGGCGGAGCTCCTACAATGAGCAGTTCTTC.

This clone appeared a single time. DNA of the CDR3: TGCGCCAGCAGCCTTAGAAGCGACAGGGGGCGGGCAGATACGCAGTATTTT. Amino acid sequence: CASSLRSDRGRADTQYF. V and J are TRBV4-1 and TRBJ2-3, with TRBD1 identical over 10 bases. The CDR3 runs 17 residues. Germline CDR1 MGHRA, CDR2 YSYEKL. Trimming took 4 bases from V and 4 from J; bases not matched to a gene: 11.

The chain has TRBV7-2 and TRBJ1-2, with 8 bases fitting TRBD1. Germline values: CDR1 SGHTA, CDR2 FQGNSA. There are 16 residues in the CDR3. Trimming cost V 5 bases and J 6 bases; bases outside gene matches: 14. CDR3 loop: CASSPLRTGGTDGYTF. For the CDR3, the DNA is TGTGCCAGCAGCCCTCTACGTACAGGGGGAACAGATGGCTACACCTTC.

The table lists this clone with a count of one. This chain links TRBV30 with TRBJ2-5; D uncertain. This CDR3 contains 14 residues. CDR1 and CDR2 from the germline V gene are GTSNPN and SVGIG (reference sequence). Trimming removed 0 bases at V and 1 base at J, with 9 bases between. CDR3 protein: CAWSVLNFQETQYF. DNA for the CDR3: TGTGCCTGGAGTGTCCTGAACTTCCAAGAGACCCAGTACTTC. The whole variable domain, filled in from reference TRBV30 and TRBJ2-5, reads SQTIHQWPATLVQPVGSPLSLECTVEGTSNPNLYWYRQAAGRGLQLLFYSVGIGQISSEVPQNLSASRPQDRQFILSSKKLLLSDSGFYLCAWSVLNFQETQYFGPGTRLLVL.